Sequencing of this T cell receptor (beta chain) was carried out in a study of early T cells in non-severe SARS-CoV-2 infection. Germline CDR1 reads SGHDN; CDR2 reads FVKESK. This CDR3 has 13 amino acids. Trimming stripped 8 bases from V and 3 bases from J, with 10 bases between. TCRdb re-analysed the 5' RACE reads in MiXCR, keeping a single row per CDR3 protein. The sample has tens of thousands of distinct CDR3 sequences; less than 15% are singletons. Notes on this clonotype: A read error is possible here, since a much larger clone lies one base away.

The source of this sequence is an adult who was a healthcare worker with PCR-confirmed SARS-CoV-2 infection or an uninfected control (not recorded which). Specimen: whole blood. This chain connects TRBV14 to TRBJ2-2; D remains unclear. The CDR3 DNA is TGTGCCAGCCGTATCGTACACACCGGGGAGCTGTTTTTT. Its protein is CASRIVHTGELFF.